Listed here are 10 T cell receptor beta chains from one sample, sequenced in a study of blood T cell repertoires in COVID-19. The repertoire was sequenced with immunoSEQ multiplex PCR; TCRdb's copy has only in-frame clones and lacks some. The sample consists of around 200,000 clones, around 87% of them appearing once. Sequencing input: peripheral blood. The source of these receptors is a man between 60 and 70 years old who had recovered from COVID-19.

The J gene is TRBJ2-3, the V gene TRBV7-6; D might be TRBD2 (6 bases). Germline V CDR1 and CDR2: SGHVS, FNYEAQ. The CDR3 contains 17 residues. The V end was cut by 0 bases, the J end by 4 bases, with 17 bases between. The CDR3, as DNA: TGTGCCAGCAGCTTAGCCGCACTAGCCGGCGCTTCAGATACGCAGTATTTT. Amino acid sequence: CASSLAALAGASDTQYF.

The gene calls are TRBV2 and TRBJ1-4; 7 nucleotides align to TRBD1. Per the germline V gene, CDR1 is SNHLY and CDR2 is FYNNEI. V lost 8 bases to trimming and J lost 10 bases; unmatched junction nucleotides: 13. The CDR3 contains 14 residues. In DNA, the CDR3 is TGTGCCAGCGTCCAGGCACAGGGGCTGGTAAAACTGTTTTTT. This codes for CASVQAQGLVKLFF.

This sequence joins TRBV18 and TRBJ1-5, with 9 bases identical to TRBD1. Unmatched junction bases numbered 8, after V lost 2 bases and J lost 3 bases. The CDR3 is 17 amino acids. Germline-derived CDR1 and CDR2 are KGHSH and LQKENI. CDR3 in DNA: TGTGCCAGCTCACCATCGGGACAGGGACTAAACAATCAGCCCCAGCATTTT. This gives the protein CASSPSGQGLNNQPQHF.

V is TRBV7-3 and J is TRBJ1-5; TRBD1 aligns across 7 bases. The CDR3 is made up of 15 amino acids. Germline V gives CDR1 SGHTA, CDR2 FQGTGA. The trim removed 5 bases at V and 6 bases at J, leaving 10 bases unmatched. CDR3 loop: CASSLGTEYGQPQHF. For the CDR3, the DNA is TGTGCCAGCAGCCTGGGGACAGAGTATGGTCAGCCCCAGCATTTT.

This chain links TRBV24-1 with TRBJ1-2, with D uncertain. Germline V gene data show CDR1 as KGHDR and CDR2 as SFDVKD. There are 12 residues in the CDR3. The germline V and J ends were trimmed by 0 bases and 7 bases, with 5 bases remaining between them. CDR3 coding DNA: TGTGCCACCAGTGATTTGCGTTTTGGCTACACCTTC. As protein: CATSDLRFGYTF.

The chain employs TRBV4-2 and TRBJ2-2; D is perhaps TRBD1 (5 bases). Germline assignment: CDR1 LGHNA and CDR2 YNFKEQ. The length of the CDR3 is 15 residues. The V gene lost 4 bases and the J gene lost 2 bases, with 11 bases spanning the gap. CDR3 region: CASSLADRNTGELFF. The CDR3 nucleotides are TGTGCCAGCAGCCTGGCCGACAGAAACACCGGGGAGCTGTTTTTT.

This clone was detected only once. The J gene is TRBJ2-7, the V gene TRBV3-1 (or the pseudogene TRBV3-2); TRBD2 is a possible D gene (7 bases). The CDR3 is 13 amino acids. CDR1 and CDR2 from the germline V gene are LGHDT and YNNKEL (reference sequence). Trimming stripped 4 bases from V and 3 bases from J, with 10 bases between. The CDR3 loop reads CASSREGVYEQYF. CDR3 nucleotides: TGTGCCAGCAGCCGGGAGGGGGTCTACGAGCAGTACTTC.

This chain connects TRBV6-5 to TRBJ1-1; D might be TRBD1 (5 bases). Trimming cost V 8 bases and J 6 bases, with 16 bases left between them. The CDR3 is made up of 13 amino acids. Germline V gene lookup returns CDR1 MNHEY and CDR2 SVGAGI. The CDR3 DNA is TGTGCCAGCGGGGGGAAGAGGGATGCTGAAGCTTTCTTT. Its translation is CASGGKRDAEAFF.

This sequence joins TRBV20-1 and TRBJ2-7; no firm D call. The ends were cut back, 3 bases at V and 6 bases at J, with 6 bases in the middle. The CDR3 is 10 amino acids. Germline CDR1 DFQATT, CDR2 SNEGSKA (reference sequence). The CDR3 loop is CSARKREQYF. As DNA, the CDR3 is TGCAGTGCTAGGAAGCGCGAGCAGTACTTC.

The CDR3 DNA follows: TGTGCCAGCAGGACAGGGGGGAGTAACTATGGCTACACCTTC. Protein sequence: CASRTGGSNYGYTF. The chain employs TRBV6-5 and TRBJ1-2, with TRBD1 matching over 9 bases. V lost 6 bases to trimming and J lost 1 base; unmatched junction nucleotides: 3. Germline V lookup: CDR1 MNHEY, CDR2 SVGAGI. The length of the CDR3 is 14 residues.